Each of the 5 T cell receptor beta chains below was sequenced from the same sample in a study of cytomegalovirus exposure and HLA in healthy donors. Vbeta (60) and Jbeta (13) primers were used in the PCR. Generated by immunoSEQ multiplex PCR, the TCRdb table keeps only in-frame clones and is missing some. The sample yields around 120,000 clones, about 85% seen once. Sample: PBMCs. These receptors came from a man aged 50 to 60 in good health and CMV-seronegative.

V is TRBV5-6 and J is TRBJ2-5; tentatively, D is TRBD2 (5 bases). This CDR3 region has 13 residues. Trimming pared 2 bases from V and 11 bases from J, leaving 16 bases between. From germline, CDR1 is SGHDT and CDR2 YYEEEE. The CDR3: CASSLDRTSGQYF. CDR3 nucleotide sequence: TGTGCCAGCAGCTTAGATAGGACCTCGGGGCAGTACTTC.

The CDR3 bases are TGCAGCGTTGAAGGAGGGACAGGGGTTGGCGAGCAGTACTTC. This codes for CSVEGGTGVGEQYF. The chain is built from TRBV29-1 and TRBJ2-7, with TRBD1 matching over 10 bases. The CDR3 covers 14 residues. V was pared by 1 base and J by 6 bases, with 6 bases of the junction left unmatched. CDR1 SQVTM and CDR2 ANQGSEA come from the germline V gene.

The genes are TRBV4-1 and TRBJ1-6; 10 positions agree with TRBD1. The CDR3 is 15 amino acids. Germline assignment: CDR1 MGHRA and CDR2 YSYEKL. V dropped 5 bases and J dropped 8; count of bases not matched to a gene: 6. CDR3 nucleotide sequence: TGCGCCAGCAGCAATCCGGGACAGGGGTATTCACCCCTCCACTTT. Translated: CASSNPGQGYSPLHF.

This sequence joins TRBV14 and TRBJ2-2; D is unresolved. Trimming pared 1 base from V and 6 bases from J, leaving 6 bases between. Germline V gives CDR1 SGHDN, CDR2 FVKESK. The CDR3 spans 13 residues. CDR3 nucleotides: TGTGCCAGCAGCCAAGGTCCCGCCGGGGAGCTGTTTTTT. It encodes CASSQGPAGELFF.

The rearrangement joins TRBV29-1 to TRBJ2-5, with D possibly TRBD2 on 5 matching bases. The CDR3 is 10 residues long. Per the germline V gene, CDR1 is SQVTM and CDR2 is ANQGSEA. V lost 7 bases and J lost 4, with 7 bases in between. CDR3 nucleotide sequence: TGCAGCGCGGGGTTAGAGACCCAGTACTTC. Translating it yields CSAGLETQYF.